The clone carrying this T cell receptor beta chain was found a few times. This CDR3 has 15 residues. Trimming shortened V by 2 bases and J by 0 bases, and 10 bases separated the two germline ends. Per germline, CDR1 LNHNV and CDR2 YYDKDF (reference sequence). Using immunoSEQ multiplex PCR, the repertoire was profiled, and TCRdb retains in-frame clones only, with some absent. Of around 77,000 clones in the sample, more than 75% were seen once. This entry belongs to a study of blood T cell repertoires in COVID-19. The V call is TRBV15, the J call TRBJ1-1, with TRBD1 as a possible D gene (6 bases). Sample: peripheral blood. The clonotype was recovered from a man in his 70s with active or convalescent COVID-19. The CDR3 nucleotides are TGTGCCACCAGCAGAAACAGGGCCTTGAACACTGAAGCTTTCTTT. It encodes CATSRNRALNTEAFF.